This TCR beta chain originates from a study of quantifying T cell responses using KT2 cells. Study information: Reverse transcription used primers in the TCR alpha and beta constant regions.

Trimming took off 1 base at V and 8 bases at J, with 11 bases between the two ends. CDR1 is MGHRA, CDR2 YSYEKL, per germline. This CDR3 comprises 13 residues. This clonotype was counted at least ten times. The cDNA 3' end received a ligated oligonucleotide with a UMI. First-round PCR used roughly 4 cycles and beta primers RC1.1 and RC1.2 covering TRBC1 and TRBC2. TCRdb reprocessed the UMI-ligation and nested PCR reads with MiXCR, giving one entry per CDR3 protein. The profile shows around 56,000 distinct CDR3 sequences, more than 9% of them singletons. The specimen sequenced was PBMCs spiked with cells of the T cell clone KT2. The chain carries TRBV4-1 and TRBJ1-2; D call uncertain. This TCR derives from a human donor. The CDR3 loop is CASSQVGRRGYTF. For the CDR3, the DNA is TGCGCCAGCAGCCAAGTCGGTAGGAGGGGCTACACCTTC.